This entry lists 13 T cell receptor beta chains sequenced from one sample in a study of Graves' ophthalmopathy and Graves' hyperthyroidism. For repertoire sequencing, the TCR beta CDR3 regions were amplified from RNA transcripts. First-round RT-PCR relied on HTBI primers, and a second-round multiplex PCR came next. TCRdb re-derived calls from the multiplex PCR reads in MiXCR, one entry per CDR3 protein. Among 300,000 to 400,000 distinct CDR3 sequences listed, about 18% were seen once. Sequencing was performed on peripheral blood. These receptors all stem from an adult woman with stable Graves' hyperthyroidism.

This clonotype appeared many times. The junction departs from germline at one end; a sequencing error may be responsible. The gene calls are TRBV10-3 and TRBJ2-4; 8 bases agree with TRBD1. Germline lookup yields CDR1 ENHRY and CDR2 SYGVKD. This CDR3 contains 12 residues. Written as DNA, the CDR3 is TGTGCCATCAGGGGACAGGAAGACATTAAGTACTTC. This gives the protein CAIRGQEDIKYF.

This clonotype was recorded at least ten times. The V gene is TRBV28, the J gene TRBJ1-3, with TRBD1 matching 7 bases. CDR1 and CDR2 (germline): MDHEN, SYDVKM. J was trimmed by 2 bases and V by 5 bases; bases with no gene match: 9. The CDR3 extends over 16 amino acids. The CDR3 protein is CASSITNRGPGNTIYF. CDR3 DNA: TGTGCCAGCAGTATAACCAACAGGGGTCCTGGAAACACCATATATTTT. Supplemented by reference TRBV28 and TRBJ1-3, the full variable domain reads DVKVTQSSRYLVKRTGEKVFLECVQDMDHENMFWYRQDPGLGLRLIYFSYDVKMKEKGDIPEGYSVSREKKERFSLILESASTNQTSMYLCASSITNRGPGNTIYFGEGSWLTVV.

This clonotype was detected ten times or more. V gene TRBV7-9 combines with J gene TRBJ2-5; 10 positions agree with TRBD2. Trimming at V came to 2 bases and at J to 5 bases, leaving 8 bases not matched to a gene. CDR1 is SEHNR, CDR2 FQNEAQ, per germline (reference sequence). The CDR3 loop spans 16 amino acids. Here the CDR3 reads CASSLLRASGSETQYF. The CDR3 coding sequence is TGTGCCAGCAGCTTATTACGGGCTAGCGGGAGCGAGACCCAGTACTTC.

The chain recombines TRBV6-5 with TRBJ1-5; 7 bases map to TRBD1. The V gene's germline CDR1 is MNHEY and CDR2 SVGAGI. V lost 2 bases, J lost 6 bases, and 7 bases stayed unmatched. The CDR3 is made up of 15 amino acids. CDR3 region: CASSYKAGGGQPQHF. DNA of the CDR3: TGTGCCAGCAGTTACAAAGCAGGGGGGGGTCAGCCCCAGCATTTT.

This clonotype appeared many times. The V and J genes are TRBV10-3 and TRBJ2-5; 7 nucleotides agree with TRBD1. The J segment lost 5 bases and the V segment lost 2 bases, leaving 5 bases of the junction unmatched. The CDR3 has 14 residues. Germline CDR1 reads ENHRY; CDR2 reads SYGVKD. CDR3: CAISEPRQGETQYF. The CDR3 DNA is TGTGCCATCAGTGAGCCTAGACAGGGTGAGACCCAGTACTTC.

At least ten counts were recorded for this clonotype. The chain employs TRBV5-1 and TRBJ2-5; maybe TRBD2 (5 bases). The CDR3 runs to 14 residues. CDR1 is SGHRS and CDR2 is YFSETQ in the germline V gene. Trimming took 3 bases from V and 4 from J, leaving 13 bases between them. CDR3: CASSYQVEGETQYF. CDR3 nucleotide sequence: TGCGCCAGCAGCTACCAGGTAGAGGGAGAGACCCAGTACTTC. Looking up the rest from reference TRBV5-1 and TRBJ2-5 gives the full variable domain: KAGVTQTPRYLIKTRGQQVTLSCSPISGHRSVSWYQQTPGQGLQFLFEYFSETQRNKGNFPGRFSGRQFSNSRSEMNVSTLELGDSALYLCASSYQVEGETQYFGPGTRLLVL.

The sample holds many counts of this clonotype. V usage is TRBV2 and J usage is TRBJ1-2; D remains ambiguous. This CDR3 has 15 residues. The germline V gene encodes CDR1 SNHLY and CDR2 FYNNEI. V was cut by 8 bases and J by 4 bases, with 20 bases left in between. The CDR3 spells CASQTPEVVTYGYTF. The DNA of the CDR3 is TGTGCCAGCCAAACCCCCGAGGTGGTGACCTATGGCTACACCTTC. The variable domain in full, completed from reference TRBV2 and TRBJ1-2, reads EPEVTQTPSHQVTQMGQEVILRCVPISNHLYFYWYRQILGQKVEFLVSFYNNEISEKSEIFDDQFSVERPDGSNFTLKIRSTKLEDSAMYFCASQTPEVVTYGYTFGSGTRLTVV.

Remarks on this clonotype: A read error may be the cause here, since a much bigger clone is one base away. This rearrangement joins TRBV7-3 to TRBJ1-1; no definite D call. Germline values: CDR1 SGHTA, CDR2 FQGTGA. CDR3 length: 13 residues. CDR3 coding DNA: TGTGCCAGCAGCTTAACGCCGAACACTGAAGCTTGCTTT. Its translation is CASSLTPNTEACF.

J is TRBJ2-5 and V is TRBV5-1; 9 bases map to TRBD2. This CDR3 comprises 17 residues. The V segment lost 0 bases and the J segment 1 base; nucleotides outside the gene matches: 7. Germline CDR1 and CDR2: SGHRS and YFSETQ. The CDR3 DNA sequence: TGCGCCAGCAGCTTGGGAAGACTAGCGGCGCTCCAAGAGACCCAGTACTTC. It codes for CASSLGRLAALQETQYF. Together with reference TRBV5-1 and TRBJ2-5, the CDR3 gives the full variable domain: KAGVTQTPRYLIKTRGQQVTLSCSPISGHRSVSWYQQTPGQGLQFLFEYFSETQRNKGNFPGRFSGRQFSNSRSEMNVSTLELGDSALYLCASSLGRLAALQETQYFGPGTRLLVL.

This clonotype was detected many times. The chain uses TRBV7-8 and TRBJ1-2; D call uncertain. The CDR3 has 14 residues. Trimming took 1 base from V and 0 from J, leaving 6 bases between them. Germline CDR1 is SGHVS and CDR2 is FQNEAQ. The CDR3 bases are TGTGCCAGCAGCTTAGAGGCGACTAACTATGGCTACACCTTC. Amino acids: CASSLEATNYGYTF.

Only a few counts were recorded for this clonotype. The chain joins TRBV29-1 to TRBJ2-5; 9 positions match TRBD1. The V gene end was trimmed by 5 bases and the J gene end by 4 bases; junction bases not matched to a gene: 2. Germline V CDR1 and CDR2: SQVTM, ANQGSEA. CDR3 length: 12 amino acids. CDR3 bases: TGCAGCGTTACAGGGGGCCTAGAGACCCAGTACTTC. Amino acids: CSVTGGLETQYF.

The table lists this clonotype with many counts. J is TRBJ1-5 and V is TRBV2; D is unclear. The CDR3 length is 14 residues. Germline V CDR1 and CDR2: SNHLY, FYNNEI. Trimming shortened V by 7 bases and J by 1 base, and 11 bases separated the two germline ends. Here the CDR3 DNA reads TGTGCCAGCACCCCAACGGGCAGCAATCAGCCCCAGCATTTT. This sequence encodes CASTPTGSNQPQHF.

The V gene is TRBV5-5, the J gene TRBJ1-6; possible D gene TRBD1, 5 bases. Germline lookup yields CDR1 SGHKS and CDR2 YYEKEE (reference sequence). There are 16 residues in the CDR3. V was clipped by 2 bases and J by 6 bases, with 15 bases between them. The CDR3 sequence: CASSFVTRQLNSPLHF. As DNA, the CDR3 is TGTGCCAGCAGCTTCGTTACTCGACAGCTTAATTCACCCCTCCACTTT.